This T cell receptor beta chain derives from a study of T cell repertoires in cytomegalovirus infection. Study results and limitations: Within the response measured ex vivo, HLA-C-restricted CMV-specific TCR beta clonotypes were dominant.

This clonotype was found a few times. Its antigen is unidentified. TCRdb processed the reads anew with MiXCR; each CDR3 protein has one entry. The table lists about 160,000 distinct CDR3 sequences, less than 25% of them singletons, with around a quarter in the top ten. V was clipped by 5 bases and J by 0 bases; unmatched bases: 5. CDR3 length: 16 residues. CDR1 SGHVS and CDR2 FQNEAQ come from the germline V gene. V usage is TRBV7-8 and J usage is TRBJ2-3, with TRBD2 matching over 10 bases. This clonotype was obtained from a human donor in good health (CMV status not recorded). Some clones in this sample may be carry-over from other donors' samples. This specimen was CD8+ T cells from cultured PBMCs, taken from culture after CMV antigen stimulation. CDR3 loop: CASSTERGGSTDTQYF. The CDR3 DNA follows: TGTGCCAGCAGCACCGAGCGGGGGGGTAGCACAGATACGCAGTATTTT.